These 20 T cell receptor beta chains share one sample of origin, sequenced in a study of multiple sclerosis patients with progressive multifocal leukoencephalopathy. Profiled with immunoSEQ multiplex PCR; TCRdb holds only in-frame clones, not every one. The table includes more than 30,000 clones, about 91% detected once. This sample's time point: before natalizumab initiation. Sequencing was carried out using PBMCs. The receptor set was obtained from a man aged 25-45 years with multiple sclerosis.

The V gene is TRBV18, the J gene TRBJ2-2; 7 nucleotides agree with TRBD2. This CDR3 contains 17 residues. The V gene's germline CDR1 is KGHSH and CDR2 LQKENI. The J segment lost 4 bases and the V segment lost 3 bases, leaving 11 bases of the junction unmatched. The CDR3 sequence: CASSPTASGALTGELFF. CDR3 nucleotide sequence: TGTGCCAGCTCACCCACGGCTAGCGGAGCTCTCACCGGGGAGCTGTTTTTT. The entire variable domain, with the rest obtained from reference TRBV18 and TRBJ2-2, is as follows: NAGVMQNPRHLVRRRGQEARLRCSPMKGHSHVYWYRQLPEEGLKFMVYLQKENIIDESGMPKERFSAEFPKEGPSILRIQQVVRGDSAAYFCASSPTASGALTGELFFGEGSRLTVL.

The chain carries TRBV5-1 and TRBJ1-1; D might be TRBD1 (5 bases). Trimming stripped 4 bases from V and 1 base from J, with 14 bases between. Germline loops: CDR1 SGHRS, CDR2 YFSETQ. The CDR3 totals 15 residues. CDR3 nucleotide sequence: TGCGCCAGCAGCCCACAGGTGATGAAGAACACTGAAGCTTTCTTT. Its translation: CASSPQVMKNTEAFF.

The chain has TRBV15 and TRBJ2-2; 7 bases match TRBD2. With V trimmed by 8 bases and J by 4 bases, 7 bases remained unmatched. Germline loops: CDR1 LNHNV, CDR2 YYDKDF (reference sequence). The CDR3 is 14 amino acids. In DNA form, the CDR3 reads TGTGCCACCGGCGTAGAGCGGGGCACCGGGGAGCTGTTTTTT. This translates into CATGVERGTGELFF.

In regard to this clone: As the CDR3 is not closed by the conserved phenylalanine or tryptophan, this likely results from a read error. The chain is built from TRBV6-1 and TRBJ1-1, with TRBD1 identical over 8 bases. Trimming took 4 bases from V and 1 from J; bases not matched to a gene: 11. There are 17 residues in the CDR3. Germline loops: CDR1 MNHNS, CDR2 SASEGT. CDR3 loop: CASSASGTGYSNTEAFS. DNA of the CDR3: TGTGCCAGCAGTGCTTCCGGGACAGGATATTCGAACACTGAAGCTTTCTCT.

This CDR3 reads CSVVRDPNYGYTF. In DNA, the CDR3 is TGCAGCGTTGTTAGGGATCCTAACTATGGCTACACCTTC. V usage is TRBV29-1 and J usage is TRBJ1-2; D is ambiguous. The CDR3 sequence is 13 residues long. The V and J ends lost 4 bases and 0 bases respectively, with 9 bases between them. CDR1 is SQVTM, CDR2 ANQGSEA, per germline.

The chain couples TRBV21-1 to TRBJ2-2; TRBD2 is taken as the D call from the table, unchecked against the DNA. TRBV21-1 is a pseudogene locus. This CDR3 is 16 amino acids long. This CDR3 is CASSSGLAGGGGELFF. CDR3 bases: TGTGCCAGCAGCAGCGGACTAGCGGGAGGAGGCGGGGAGCTGTTTTTT.

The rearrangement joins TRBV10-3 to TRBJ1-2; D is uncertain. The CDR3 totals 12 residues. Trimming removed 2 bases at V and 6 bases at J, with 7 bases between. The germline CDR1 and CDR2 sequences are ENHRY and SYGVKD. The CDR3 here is CAISEALDGYTF. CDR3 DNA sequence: TGTGCCATCAGTGAGGCGCTAGATGGCTACACCTTC.

The CDR3: CASSEQGARYGYTF. Here the CDR3 DNA reads TGTGCCAGCAGTGAACAGGGGGCACGGTATGGCTACACCTTC. The gene calls are TRBV25-1 and TRBJ1-2, with 8 bases lining up with TRBD1. The CDR3 sequence is 14 residues long. J was trimmed by 5 bases and V by 2 bases; bases with no gene match: 4. The V gene's germline CDR1 is MGHDK and CDR2 SYGVNS.

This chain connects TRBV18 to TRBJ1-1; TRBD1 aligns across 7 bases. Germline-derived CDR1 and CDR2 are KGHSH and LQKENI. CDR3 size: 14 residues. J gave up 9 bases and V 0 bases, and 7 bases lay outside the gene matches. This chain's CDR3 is CASSPPRDRDKAFF. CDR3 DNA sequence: TGTGCCAGCTCACCACCCCGGGACAGAGATAAAGCTTTCTTT.

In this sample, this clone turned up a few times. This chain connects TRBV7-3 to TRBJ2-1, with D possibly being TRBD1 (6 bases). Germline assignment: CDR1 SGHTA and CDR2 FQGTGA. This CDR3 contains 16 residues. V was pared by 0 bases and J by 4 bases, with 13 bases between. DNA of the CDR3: TGTGCCAGCAGCTTAACGTTGGGGGCGAAGTACAATGAGCAGTTCTTC. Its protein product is CASSLTLGAKYNEQFF.

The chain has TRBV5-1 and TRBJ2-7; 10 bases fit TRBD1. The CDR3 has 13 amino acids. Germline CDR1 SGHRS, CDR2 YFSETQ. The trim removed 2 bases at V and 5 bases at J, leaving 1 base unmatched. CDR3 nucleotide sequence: TGCGCCAGCAGCTTTGGGACAGGGGACGAGCAGTACTTC. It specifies CASSFGTGDEQYF. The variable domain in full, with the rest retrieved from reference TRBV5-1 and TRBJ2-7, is KAGVTQTPRYLIKTRGQQVTLSCSPISGHRSVSWYQQTPGQGLQFLFEYFSETQRNKGNFPGRFSGRQFSNSRSEMNVSTLELGDSALYLCASSFGTGDEQYFGPGTRLTVT.

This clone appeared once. The CDR3: CASSLETRLAGSYNEQFF. The CDR3 nucleotides read TGTGCCAGCAGCTTAGAGACGAGGCTAGCGGGATCCTACAATGAGCAGTTCTTC. This chain uses TRBV7-2 with TRBJ2-1; 9 bases align to TRBD2. Trimming took 1 base from V and 1 from J; bases not matched to a gene: 8. The CDR3 is 18 amino acids. Germline assignment: CDR1 SGHTA and CDR2 FQGNSA.

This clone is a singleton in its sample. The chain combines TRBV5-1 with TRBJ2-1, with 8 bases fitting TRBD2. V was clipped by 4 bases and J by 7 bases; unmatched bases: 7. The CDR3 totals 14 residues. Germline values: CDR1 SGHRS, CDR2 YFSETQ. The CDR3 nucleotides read TGCGCCAGCAGCCTACTAGCGGAAGAAAATGAGCAGTTCTTC. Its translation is CASSLLAEENEQFF.

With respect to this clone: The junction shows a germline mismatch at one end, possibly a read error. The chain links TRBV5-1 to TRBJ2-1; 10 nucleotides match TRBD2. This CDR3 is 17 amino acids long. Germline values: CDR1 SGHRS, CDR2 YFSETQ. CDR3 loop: CASSLAATSGMGGLLVF. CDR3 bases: TGCGCCAGCAGCTTGGCCGCAACTAGCGGGATGGGGGGATTGTTGGTCTTC.

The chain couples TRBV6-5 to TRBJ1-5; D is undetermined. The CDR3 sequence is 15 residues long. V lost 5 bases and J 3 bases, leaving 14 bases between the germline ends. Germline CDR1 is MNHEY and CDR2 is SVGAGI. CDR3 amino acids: CASSPWSSYNQPQHF. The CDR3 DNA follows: TGTGCCAGCAGTCCCTGGTCCTCCTACAATCAGCCCCAGCATTTT.

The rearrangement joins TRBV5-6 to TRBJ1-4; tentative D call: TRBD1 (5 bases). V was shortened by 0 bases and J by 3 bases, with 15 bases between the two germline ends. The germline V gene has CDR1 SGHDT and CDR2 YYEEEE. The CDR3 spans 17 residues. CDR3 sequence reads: CASSLARQGAANEKLFF. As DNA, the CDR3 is TGTGCCAGCAGCTTGGCCAGGCAGGGAGCTGCTAATGAAAAACTGTTTTTT.

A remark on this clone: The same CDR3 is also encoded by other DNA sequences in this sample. CDR3 region: CASSPSTDTQYF. Written as DNA, the CDR3 is TGTGCCAGCTCACCTAGCACAGATACGCAGTATTTT. The chain recombines TRBV18 with TRBJ2-3; no firm D call. Germline V gene sequence: CDR1 KGHSH, CDR2 LQKENI. The CDR3 totals 12 residues. The germline V and J ends were trimmed by 3 bases and 0 bases, with 1 base remaining between them.

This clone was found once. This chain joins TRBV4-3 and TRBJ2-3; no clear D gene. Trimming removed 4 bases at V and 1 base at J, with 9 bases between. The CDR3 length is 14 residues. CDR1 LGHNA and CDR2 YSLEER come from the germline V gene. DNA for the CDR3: TGCGCCAGCAGCCGAGGAGCCGGCACAGATACGCAGTATTTT. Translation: CASSRGAGTDTQYF.

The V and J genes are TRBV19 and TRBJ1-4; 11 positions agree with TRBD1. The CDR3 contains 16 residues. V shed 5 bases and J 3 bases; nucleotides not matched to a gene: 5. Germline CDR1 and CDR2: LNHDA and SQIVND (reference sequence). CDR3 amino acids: CASSGQGALANEKLFF. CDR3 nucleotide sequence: TGTGCCAGTAGTGGACAGGGGGCGCTTGCTAATGAAAAACTGTTTTTT.

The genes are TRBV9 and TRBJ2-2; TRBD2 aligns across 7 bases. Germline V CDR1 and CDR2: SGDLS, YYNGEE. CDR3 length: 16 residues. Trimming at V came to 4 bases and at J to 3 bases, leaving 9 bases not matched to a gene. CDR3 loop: CASSLRLAAHTGELFF. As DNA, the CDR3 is TGTGCCAGCAGCTTACGACTAGCAGCGCACACCGGGGAGCTGTTTTTT.